What follows are 32 T cell receptor beta chains derived from one specimen sequenced in a study of blood T cell repertoires in COVID-19. Generated by immunoSEQ multiplex PCR, the TCRdb table keeps only in-frame clones and is missing some. The sample holds roughly 320,000 clones, roughly 85% seen once. Sequenced: peripheral blood. The receptors come from a human donor in a cohort sampled during active COVID-19.

V usage is TRBV7-2 and J usage is TRBJ1-1, with D possibly TRBD1 on 5 matching bases. The V and J ends lost 1 base and 3 bases respectively, with 9 bases between them. This CDR3 is 14 amino acids long. From germline, CDR1 is SGHTA and CDR2 FQGNSA. DNA of the CDR3: TGTGCCAGCAGCTTAGGGGGCAGGGACACTGAAGCTTTCTTT. Protein: CASSLGGRDTEAFF.

This clone was seen just once. This chain connects TRBV3-1 (or the pseudogene TRBV3-2) to TRBJ2-5; D is perhaps TRBD1 (5 bases). Germline V gene lookup returns CDR1 LGHDT and CDR2 YNNKEL (reference sequence). The CDR3 has 15 residues. The V and J ends lost 0 bases and 2 bases respectively, with 10 bases between them. The DNA of the CDR3 is TGTGCCAGCAGCCAAGATGGGGCCAGTCAAGAGACCCAGTACTTC. Its protein is CASSQDGASQETQYF.

The chain employs TRBV5-1 and TRBJ1-2, with unresolved D. Germline V gives CDR1 SGHRS, CDR2 YFSETQ. This CDR3 region has 14 residues. Trimming removed 5 bases at V and 0 bases at J, with 11 bases between. The CDR3 DNA is TGCGCCAGCAGACTGGAGGCGGCTAACTATGGCTACACCTTC. Amino acid sequence: CASRLEAANYGYTF.

The CDR3 loop is CASSGDRGGSYEQYF. The CDR3 bases are TGTGCCAGCAGTGGGGACAGGGGGGGCTCCTACGAGCAGTACTTC. The chain has TRBV6-4 and TRBJ2-7; the match to TRBD1 covers 11 bases. V shed 4 bases, J shed 0 bases, and the junction held 2 bases outside the gene matches. The CDR3 is made up of 15 amino acids. Germline V gene data show CDR1 as MRHNA and CDR2 as SNTAGT.

The rearrangement joins TRBV7-2 to TRBJ1-2; TRBD1 agrees at 9 bases. From germline, CDR1 is SGHTA and CDR2 FQGNSA. The ends lost 4 bases at V and 8 bases at J; junction bases unmatched: 8. The CDR3 spans 14 residues. CDR3 loop: CASSSHRGQGGYTF. The CDR3 DNA follows: TGTGCCAGCAGCTCCCACAGGGGGCAGGGAGGCTACACCTTC.

The chain carries TRBV3-1 (or the pseudogene TRBV3-2) and TRBJ1-1, with no clear D. Germline CDR1 reads LGHDT; CDR2 reads YNNKEL (reference sequence). V dropped 3 bases and J dropped 1 base, with 9 bases sitting between them. The CDR3 is 14 amino acids. The CDR3 reads CASSHAQRNTEAFF. The CDR3 nucleotides are TGTGCCAGCAGCCATGCACAACGGAACACTGAAGCTTTCTTT.

J is TRBJ2-4 and V is TRBV29-1; 8 bases are shared with TRBD1. Germline-derived CDR1 and CDR2 are SQVTM and ANQGSEA. J gave up 8 bases and V 6 bases, and 6 bases lay outside the gene matches. CDR3 length: 12 residues. In DNA, the CDR3 is TGCAGCGTCAACAGGGGGAAGGACATTCAGTACTTC. Amino acids: CSVNRGKDIQYF.

The V and J genes are TRBV19 and TRBJ1-2, with 8 positions matching TRBD1. V lost 5 bases to trimming and J lost 5 bases; unmatched junction nucleotides: 7. The CDR3 contains 14 residues. Germline V gene data show CDR1 as LNHDA and CDR2 as SQIVND (reference sequence). The CDR3 is CASSAGQGKYGYTF. In DNA form, the CDR3 reads TGTGCCAGTAGTGCCGGACAGGGAAAGTATGGCTACACCTTC. Looking up the rest from reference TRBV19 and TRBJ1-2 gives the full variable domain: DGGITQSPKYLFRKEGQNVTLSCEQNLNHDAMYWYRQDPGQGLRLIYYSQIVNDFQKGDIAEGYSVSREKKESFPLTVTSAQKNPTAFYLCASSAGQGKYGYTFGSGTRLTVV.

The chain links TRBV3-1 (or the pseudogene TRBV3-2) to TRBJ1-1; no clear D gene. CDR3 length: 12 residues. Germline lookup yields CDR1 LGHDT and CDR2 YNNKEL (reference sequence). The V end lost 3 bases, the J end lost 9 bases, and 11 bases lay between the germline ends. This CDR3 reads CASSHTSTKAFF. For the CDR3, the DNA is TGTGCCAGCAGCCACACCAGTACCAAAGCTTTCTTT.

The rearrangement uses TRBV6-5 and TRBJ2-7; TRBD2 agrees at 13 bases. From germline, CDR1 is MNHEY and CDR2 SVGAGI. J was trimmed by 6 bases and V by 2 bases; bases with no gene match: 4. The CDR3 totals 15 residues. Written as DNA, the CDR3 is TGTGCCAGCAGTTACACTAGCGGGGGGGGTGGCGAGCAGTACTTC. Its protein is CASSYTSGGGGEQYF.

The gene calls are TRBV9 and TRBJ1-3; TRBD1 might be the D (5 bases). The V end lost 2 bases, the J end lost 1 base, and 16 bases lay between the germline ends. Germline V lookup: CDR1 SGDLS, CDR2 YYNGEE. The CDR3 runs to 17 residues. For the CDR3, the DNA is TGTGCCAGCAGCGTCCAGACCGGGACTGCGTCTGGAAACACCATATATTTT. It translates to CASSVQTGTASGNTIYF.

This rearrangement joins TRBV18 to TRBJ1-1, with 10 bases fitting TRBD1. Per the germline V gene, CDR1 is KGHSH and CDR2 is LQKENI. The ends lost 2 bases at V and 5 bases at J; junction bases unmatched: 8. There are 16 residues in the CDR3. CDR3 nucleotides: TGTGCCAGCTCACCAATAGGCGACAGGGGGCTGACTGAAGCTTTCTTT. This gives the protein CASSPIGDRGLTEAFF.

This chain uses TRBV10-3 with TRBJ2-7; D perhaps matches TRBD1 (6 bases). Per germline, CDR1 ENHRY and CDR2 SYGVKD. The V and J ends lost 6 bases and 5 bases respectively, with 17 bases between them. This CDR3 is 14 amino acids long. DNA for the CDR3: TGTGCCATCAGGACAGGTCCGTACCGCGACGAGCAGTACTTC. It specifies CAIRTGPYRDEQYF.

The chain carries TRBV10-1 and TRBJ2-7; D uncertain. In germline, CDR1 is WNHNN, CDR2 SYGVQD (reference sequence). CDR3 length: 14 residues. Trimming removed 5 bases at V and 6 bases at J, with 17 bases between. CDR3: CASSSEGPLGEQYF. The DNA for the CDR3 is TGCGCCAGCAGTTCAGAAGGTCCTCTAGGCGAGCAGTACTTC.

This chain connects TRBV11-3 to TRBJ2-1; D ambiguous. Germline CDR1 SGHNT, CDR2 YENEEA. V was trimmed by 1 base and J by 10 bases, leaving 11 bases between them. This CDR3 is built from 13 residues. The CDR3 DNA reads TGTGCCAGCAGCTTAGGAGGCCAATACGAGCAGTTCTTC. It is translated as CASSLGGQYEQFF.

The chain links TRBV30 to TRBJ1-1, with 7 nucleotides matching TRBD1. This CDR3 has 13 amino acids. V lost 7 bases and J lost 2; bases outside the gene matches: 7. Germline V CDR1 and CDR2: GTSNPN, SVGIG (reference sequence). The CDR3 coding sequence is TGTGCCTCCAGGGACAGCGCCAACACTGAAGCTTTCTTT. Translation gives CASRDSANTEAFF.

This clone was seen a few times. The rearrangement links TRBV3-1 (or the pseudogene TRBV3-2) to TRBJ1-6; 9 positions match TRBD1. CDR1 LGHDT and CDR2 YNNKEL come from the germline V gene (reference sequence). CDR3 length: 14 residues. Unmatched junction bases numbered 4, after V lost 8 bases and J lost 5 bases. CDR3 residues: CASGDRGNNSPLHF. CDR3 bases: TGTGCCAGCGGCGACAGGGGGAATAATTCACCCCTCCACTTT.

This chain uses TRBV6-6 with TRBJ1-1; a weak D match, TRBD1 (6 bases). CDR3 length equals 14 residues. Trimming stripped 2 bases from V and 3 bases from J, with 10 bases between. Per germline, CDR1 MNHNY and CDR2 SVGAGI (reference sequence). The CDR3 nucleotides are TGTGCCAGCAGTTACCCCGAGGGGGACACTGAAGCTTTCTTT. Encoded protein: CASSYPEGDTEAFF.

This clone occurred a few times. The chain couples TRBV7-9 to TRBJ1-2, with 12 positions matching TRBD1. The CDR3 is 15 amino acids. Germline values: CDR1 SEHNR, CDR2 FQNEAQ (reference sequence). Trimming took 0 bases from V and 7 from J; bases not matched to a gene: 3. The CDR3 DNA reads as TGTGCCAGCAGCTTAGCCGGGACAGGGGGCTCTGGCTACACCTTC. Its protein is CASSLAGTGGSGYTF.

V usage is TRBV10-3 and J usage is TRBJ1-1; no clear D gene. The germline CDR1 and CDR2 sequences are ENHRY and SYGVKD. The CDR3 contains 13 residues. Trimming shortened V by 0 bases and J by 4 bases, and 6 bases separated the two germline ends. The CDR3 loop reads CAISESALTEAFF. The CDR3 DNA sequence: TGTGCCATCAGTGAGTCGGCCCTCACTGAAGCTTTCTTT.

The chain has TRBV10-3 and TRBJ1-3, with 7 bases fitting TRBD1. Germline CDR1 and CDR2: ENHRY and SYGVKD. The CDR3 loop spans 13 amino acids. J was trimmed by 4 bases and V by 4 bases; bases with no gene match: 1. CDR3 sequence (DNA): TGTGCCATCAGTGGGGACAGAGGAAACACCATATATTTT. Its protein product is CAISGDRGNTIYF.

The rearrangement uses TRBV19 and TRBJ1-5; 7 bases are shared with TRBD1. V shed 0 bases and J 2 bases; nucleotides not matched to a gene: 7. Per germline, CDR1 LNHDA and CDR2 SQIVND (reference sequence). The CDR3 is 17 amino acids. This chain's CDR3 is CASSIERQGGRNQPQHF. CDR3 coding DNA: TGTGCCAGTAGTATAGAAAGACAGGGAGGACGCAATCAGCCCCAGCATTTT.

The rearrangement links TRBV18 to TRBJ1-3; no clear D gene. This CDR3 is built from 15 residues. The germline V and J ends were trimmed by 3 bases and 0 bases, with 9 bases remaining between them. Germline V gene sequence: CDR1 KGHSH, CDR2 LQKENI. CDR3 protein: CASSPLSSSGNTIYF. In DNA, the CDR3 is TGTGCCAGCTCACCTTTATCGAGCTCTGGAAACACCATATATTTT.

In its sample, this clone was seen a few times. The J gene is TRBJ1-2, the V gene TRBV6-5; D is possibly TRBD1 (5 bases). The germline V gene encodes CDR1 MNHEY and CDR2 SVGAGI. The V end was cut by 0 bases, the J end by 8 bases, with 10 bases between. This CDR3 is built from 13 residues. CDR3 loop: CASSYSQGWGYTF. The CDR3 nucleotides read TGTGCCAGCAGTTACTCCCAGGGCTGGGGCTACACCTTC.

This clone was seen just once. The gene calls are TRBV30 and TRBJ2-7, with 8 bases identical to TRBD1. CDR1 and CDR2 (germline): GTSNPN, SVGIG (reference sequence). The CDR3 has 13 residues. The junction had 5 bases not matched to a gene; V was cut back by 3 bases and J by 4 bases. The CDR3 nucleotides are TGTGCCTGGAGGTACCGGACAGGGTACGAGCAGTACTTC. Translated, it gives CAWRYRTGYEQYF.

The table lists this clone with a few counts. This rearrangement joins TRBV7-2 to TRBJ1-2, with D possibly matching TRBD1 (6 bases). This CDR3 region has 14 residues. V lost 4 bases, J lost 6 bases, and 15 bases lay in between. Germline CDR1 SGHTA, CDR2 FQGNSA. CDR3 in amino acids: CASSSATGGHGYTF. The CDR3 nucleotides are TGTGCCAGCAGCTCAGCCACTGGGGGCCATGGCTACACCTTC.

J is TRBJ2-1 and V is TRBV24-1; TRBD1 aligns across 10 bases. The CDR3 is made up of 17 amino acids. The germline V gene encodes CDR1 KGHDR and CDR2 SFDVKD. Trimming cost V 2 bases and J 2 bases; bases outside gene matches: 5. The CDR3, as DNA: TGTGCCACCAGTGATTCCCTGGACAGGGGGACCTACAATGAGCAGTTCTTC. Its translation is CATSDSLDRGTYNEQFF.

The genes are TRBV12-3 or TRBV12-4 and TRBJ2-7; D may be TRBD1 (5 bases). The V gene lost 6 bases and the J gene lost 3 bases, with 12 bases spanning the gap. The CDR3 is made up of 13 amino acids. CDR3 region: CASSYDSSYEQYF. The CDR3 nucleotides read TGTGCCAGCAGCTACGACAGTAGCTACGAGCAGTACTTC.

The CDR3 loop reads CASSPGLTNYGYTF. The DNA of the CDR3 is TGTGCCAGCTCACCGGGACTTACCAACTATGGCTACACCTTC. The chain couples TRBV18 to TRBJ1-2, with D perhaps matching TRBD1 (5 bases). This CDR3 region has 14 residues. Germline values: CDR1 KGHSH, CDR2 LQKENI. V gave up 3 bases and J gave up 2 bases, with 10 bases separating them.

The J gene is TRBJ2-1, the V gene TRBV6-1; D is possibly TRBD2 (5 bases). V dropped 1 base and J dropped 12 bases, with 19 bases sitting between them. The CDR3 length is 15 residues. Germline CDR1 and CDR2: MNHNS and SASEGT. The DNA of the CDR3 is TGTGCCAGCAGTGAAGTCGGGGTACGCCCGGTATGGCAGTTCTTC. Its translation: CASSEVGVRPVWQFF.

The V and J genes are TRBV27 and TRBJ1-6, with a possible D match to TRBD1 (5 bases). The CDR3 length is 17 residues. V shed 5 bases and J shed 0 bases, with 14 bases lying between them. Germline values: CDR1 MNHEY, CDR2 SMNVEV (reference sequence). In DNA form, the CDR3 reads TGTGCCAGCAGTCTTTACTACAGGCCCTCCTATAATTCACCCCTCCACTTT. It translates to CASSLYYRPSYNSPLHF.

The genes are TRBV6-5 and TRBJ1-1; D is uncertain. V was pared by 7 bases and J by 0 bases, with 12 bases between. The CDR3 covers 14 residues. Germline values: CDR1 MNHEY, CDR2 SVGAGI. CDR3 in amino acids: CASKEVSLNTEAFF. DNA of the CDR3: TGTGCCAGCAAGGAGGTCAGTTTGAACACTGAAGCTTTCTTT.